What follows describes a single TCR beta chain. Germline assignment: CDR1 ENHRY and CDR2 SYGVKD. The ends lost 6 bases at V and 4 bases at J; junction bases unmatched: 7. This CDR3 spans 15 amino acids. This sample was included in a study of preoperative IRX-2 immunotherapy in early breast cancer. Documented treatment: preoperative locoregional IRX-2 cytokine immunotherapy. The assay was immunoSEQ multiplex PCR, and TCRdb's table has in-frame clones only and misses some. The repertoire includes some 30,000 clones, under 85% of them detected once, and around 2.6% sits in the top ten. The sample here was lymph node tissue, taken from a patient treated with IRX-2 immunotherapy. The chain employs TRBV10-3 and TRBJ2-3, with 10 bases fitting TRBD1. This TCR was recovered from a human donor with breast cancer. CDR3 nucleotides: TGTGCCATCAGGGACCCGGGACAGGGGTCAGATACGCAGTATTTT. Amino acids: CAIRDPGQGSDTQYF.